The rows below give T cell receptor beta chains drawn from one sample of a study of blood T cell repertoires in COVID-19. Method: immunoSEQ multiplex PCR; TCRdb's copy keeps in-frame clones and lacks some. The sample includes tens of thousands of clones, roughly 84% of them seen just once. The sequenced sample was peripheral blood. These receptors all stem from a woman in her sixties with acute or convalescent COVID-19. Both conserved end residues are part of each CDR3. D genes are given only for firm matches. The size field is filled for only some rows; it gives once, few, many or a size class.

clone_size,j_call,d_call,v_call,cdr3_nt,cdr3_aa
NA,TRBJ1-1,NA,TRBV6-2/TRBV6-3,TGTGCCAGCAGTTACGAGGCGGGCGCTGAAGCTTTCTTT,CASSYEAGAEAFF
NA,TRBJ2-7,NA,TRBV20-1,TGCAGTGCTAGCGCGGACTTAGGCGAGTACTTC,CSASADLGEYF
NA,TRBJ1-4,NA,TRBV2,TGTGCCAGCACCATCGACAGGTCGAGTGAAAAACTGTTTTTT,CASTIDRSSEKLFF
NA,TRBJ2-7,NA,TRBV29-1,TGCAGCGTTATCACAGGGTCTGGCGAGCAGTACTTC,CSVITGSGEQYF
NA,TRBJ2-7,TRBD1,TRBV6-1,TGTGCCAGCAGTGAAGTGAGGGTGGGACAGGGGTTATACGAGCAGTACTTC,CASSEVRVGQGLYEQYF
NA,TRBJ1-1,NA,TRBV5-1,TGCGCCAGCACCAGGGACACGAACACTGAAGCTTTCTTT,CASTRDTNTEAFF
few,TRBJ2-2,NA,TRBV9,TGTGCCAGCAGCGTAGTCGGGAACACCGGGGAGCTGTTTTTT,CASSVVGNTGELFF
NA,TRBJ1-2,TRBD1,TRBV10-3,TGTGCCATCAGTGACCCTCAGGGGGGTTTAAGTGGCTACACCTTC,CAISDPQGGLSGYTF
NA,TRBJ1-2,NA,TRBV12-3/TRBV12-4,TGTGCCAGCAGTCTCAGGTCCGCATATGGCTACACCTTC,CASSLRSAYGYTF
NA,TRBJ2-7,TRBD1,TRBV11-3,TGTGCCAGCAGTGCTACAGGGGCGAATTCCTACGAGCAGTACTTC,CASSATGANSYEQYF
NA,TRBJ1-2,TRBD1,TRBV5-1,TGCGCCAGCAGCTCCCTACAGGGGAACTACTATGGCTACACCTTC,CASSSLQGNYYGYTF
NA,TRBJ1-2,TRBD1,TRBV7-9,TGTGCCAGCAGCGCCGGACAGGGGGCGCGGGGCTACACCTTC,CASSAGQGARGYTF
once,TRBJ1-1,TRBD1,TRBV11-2,TGTGCCAGCAGCTGGGACAGGGGGAGGACTGAAGCTTTCTTT,CASSWDRGRTEAFF
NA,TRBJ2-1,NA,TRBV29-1,TGCAGCGTGCCCGACAGGAGCTCCTACAATGAGCAGTTCTTC,CSVPDRSSYNEQFF
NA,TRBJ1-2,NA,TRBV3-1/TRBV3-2,TGTGCCAGCAGCCCGGACGCCTCGGGATGCACCTTC,CASSPDASGCTF
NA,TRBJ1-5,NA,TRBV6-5,TGTGCCACCCGGATACAGAATCAGCCCCAGCATTTT,CATRIQNQPQHF
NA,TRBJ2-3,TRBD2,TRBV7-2,TGTGCCAGCAGCTTAGCTGCGAGCGGGGGGCGAGGAGATACGCAGTATTTT,CASSLAASGGRGDTQYF
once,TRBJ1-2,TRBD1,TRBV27,TGTGCCAGCAGCCGGGACAGCCAGATAGGGGGTGGCTACACCTTC,CASSRDSQIGGGYTF
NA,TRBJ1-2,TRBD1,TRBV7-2,TGTGCCAGCAGCTTAACACTGACAGGGCTTGGCTACACCTTC,CASSLTLTGLGYTF
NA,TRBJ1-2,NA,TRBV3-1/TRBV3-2,TGTGCCAGCAGCCACCCCAGGGACAACCCCTTCTATGGCTACACCTTC,CASSHPRDNPFYGYTF
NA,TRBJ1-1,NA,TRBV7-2,TGTGCCAGCAGCTCCCGGGGGAACACTGAAGCTTTCTTT,CASSSRGNTEAFF
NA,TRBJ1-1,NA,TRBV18,TGTGCCAGCTCACCACTCGACCGAGCAGGAGCTTTCTTT,CASSPLDRAGAFF
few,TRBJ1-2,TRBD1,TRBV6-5,TGTGCCAGCTCGGGACAGGGTCCTAACTATGGCTACACCTTC,CASSGQGPNYGYTF
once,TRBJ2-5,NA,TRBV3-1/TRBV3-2,TGTGCCAGCACCCCCCCGGGACTCCAAGAGACCCAGTACTTC,CASTPPGLQETQYF
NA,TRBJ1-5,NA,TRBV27,TGTGCCAGCAGCCCAACAGGGATGCGGAGCAATCAGCCCCAGCATTTT,CASSPTGMRSNQPQHF
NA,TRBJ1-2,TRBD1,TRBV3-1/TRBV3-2,TGTGCCAGCAGCTACACCTTACAGGGGGAGGTCACCTTC,CASSYTLQGEVTF
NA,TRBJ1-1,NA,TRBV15,TGTGCCACCAGCAGAGATAAGAGGGCGGGCACTGAAGCTTTCTTT,CATSRDKRAGTEAFF
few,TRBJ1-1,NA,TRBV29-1,TGCAGCGTTCCCGGAACAGTCCCCTTGAACACTGAAGCTTTCTTT,CSVPGTVPLNTEAFF
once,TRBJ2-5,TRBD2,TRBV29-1,TGCAGCTTTCGTAGCGGGGGGCGACAAGAGACCCAGTACTTC,CSFRSGGRQETQYF
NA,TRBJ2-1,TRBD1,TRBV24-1,TGTGCCACCAGTGATTTTGACAGGGCGACGTTCTTC,CATSDFDRATFF
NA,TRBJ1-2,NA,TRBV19,TGTGCCAGTAGTGTCTCCTGGAGCGGCTACACCTTC,CASSVSWSGYTF
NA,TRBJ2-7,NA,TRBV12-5,TGTGCTAGTGGTTTTAGAGGGCAGACAAAGGTACTCTCCTACGAGCAGTACTTC,CASGFRGQTKVLSYEQYF
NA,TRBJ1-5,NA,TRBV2,TGTGCCAGCAGGCTCCGGGACTCACATCAGCCCCAGCATTTT,CASRLRDSHQPQHF
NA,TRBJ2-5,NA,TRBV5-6,TGTGCCAGCAGCTCGGACCGGGATCAAGAGACCCAGTACTTC,CASSSDRDQETQYF
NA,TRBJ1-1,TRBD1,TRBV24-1,TGTGCCACCAGTGCCCCGGACAGGGGGTTCAATGAAGCTTTCTTT,CATSAPDRGFNEAFF
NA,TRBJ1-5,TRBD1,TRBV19,TGTGCCAGTAGTCACCTGGGACAGGGAGATCAGCCCCAGCATTTT,CASSHLGQGDQPQHF
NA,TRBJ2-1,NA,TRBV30,TGTGCCTGGAGTGTACAAAGAAATGAGCAGTTCTTC,CAWSVQRNEQFF
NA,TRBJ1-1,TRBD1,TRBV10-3,TGTGCCATCTCCCGGACAGGGGGGTCGGGCACTGAAGCTTTCTTT,CAISRTGGSGTEAFF
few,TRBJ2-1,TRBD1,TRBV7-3,TGTGCCAGCAGCTTGGACAGGGCGAGTCGCTACAATGAGCAGTTCTTC,CASSLDRASRYNEQFF
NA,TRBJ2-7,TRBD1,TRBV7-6,TGTGCCAGCAGCTCGACCGGACAGGACTCCTACGAGCAGTACTTC,CASSSTGQDSYEQYF